This TCR beta chain comes out of a study of blood T cell repertoires in COVID-19. Study information: COVID-19 samples, acute and convalescent, were from the United States, Italy and Spain.

This CDR3 has 15 amino acids. Germline CDR1 is SGHTA and CDR2 is FQGTGA. V shed 4 bases and J 6 bases; nucleotides not matched to a gene: 3. Patients in Seattle were enrolled during active infection, then followed longitudinally. Method: immunoSEQ multiplex PCR; TCRdb's copy keeps in-frame clones and lacks some. Here the sample spans 150,000 to 200,000 clones, 85% to 95% being singletons. The origin of this receptor is a woman aged 55-69 years with COVID-19, enrolled during active disease. The chain is built from TRBV7-3 and TRBJ1-6, with 10 nucleotides matching TRBD1. Sequencing was performed on peripheral blood. This CDR3 is CASSWGQGSNSPLHF. DNA of the CDR3: TGTGCCAGCAGCTGGGGACAGGGGAGTAATTCACCCCTCCACTTT.